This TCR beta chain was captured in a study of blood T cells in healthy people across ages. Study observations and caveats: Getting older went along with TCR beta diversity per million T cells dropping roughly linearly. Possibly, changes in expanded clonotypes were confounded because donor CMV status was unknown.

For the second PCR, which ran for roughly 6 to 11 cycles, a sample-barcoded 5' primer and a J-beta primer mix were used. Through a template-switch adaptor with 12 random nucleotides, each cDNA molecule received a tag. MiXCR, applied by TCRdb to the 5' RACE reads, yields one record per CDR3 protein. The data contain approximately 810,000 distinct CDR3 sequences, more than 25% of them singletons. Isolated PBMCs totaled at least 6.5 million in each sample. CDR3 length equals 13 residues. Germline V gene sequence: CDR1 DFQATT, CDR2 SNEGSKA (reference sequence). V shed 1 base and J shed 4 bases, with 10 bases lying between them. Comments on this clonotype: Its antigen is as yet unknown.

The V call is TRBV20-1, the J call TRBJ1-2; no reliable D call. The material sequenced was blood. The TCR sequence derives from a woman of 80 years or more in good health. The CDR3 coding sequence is TGCAGTGCTAGAGCCGCACTCATCTATGGCTACACCTTC. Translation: CSARAALIYGYTF.